Shown below are 19 T cell receptor beta chains from a single sample sequenced in a study of T cell repertoires in cytomegalovirus infection. Their antigen targets remain unknown. TCRdb called the reads again in MiXCR, with one record for every CDR3 protein. The table shows 550,000 to 850,000 distinct CDR3 sequences, with around 35% occurring only once. Here the sequenced sample was cultured PBMCs, taken from culture after CMV antigen stimulation. These receptors originate from a human donor in good health (CMV status not recorded). Some clones in this sample may be carry-over from other donors' samples.

Of note for this clonotype: This may arise from a read error, as a much more abundant clone is one base away. This chain connects TRBV5-4 to TRBJ2-1; D possibly corresponds to TRBD1 (5 bases). The CDR3 consists of 12 residues. Germline CDR1 and CDR2: SGHNT and YYREEE (reference sequence). The V and J ends lost 2 bases and 8 bases respectively, with 8 bases between them. CDR3 DNA: TGTGCCAGCAGCTTTCAGGGTTATGAGCAGTTCTTC. Encoded protein: CASSFQGYEQFF.

There are a few counts of this clonotype. The chain is built from TRBV28 and TRBJ1-5, with D possibly matching TRBD1 (5 bases). Germline V gene sequence: CDR1 MDHEN, CDR2 SYDVKM. This CDR3 contains 14 residues. Trimming stripped 2 bases from V and 5 bases from J, with 10 bases between. CDR3: CASSLVQDDQPQHF. The CDR3 region has the DNA TGTGCCAGCAGTTTAGTACAGGATGATCAGCCCCAGCATTTT.

This clonotype was recorded a few times. This chain connects TRBV5-1 to TRBJ1-4; D not certain. This CDR3 has 13 amino acids. CDR1 is SGHRS, CDR2 YFSETQ, per germline. V lost 5 bases, J lost 5 bases, and 10 bases lay in between. Here the CDR3 DNA reads TGCGCCAGCAGGGCAGCGATAAATGAAAAACTGTTTTTT. Protein sequence: CASRAAINEKLFF.

This clonotype was counted only a few times. This chain joins TRBV12-3 or TRBV12-4 and TRBJ2-7; 9 bases match TRBD1. J gave up 6 bases and V 9 bases, and 9 bases lay outside the gene matches. This CDR3 region has 13 residues. CDR3 region: CASSRDRALEQYF. The CDR3 region has the DNA TGTGCCAGTTCTCGGGACAGGGCGCTCGAGCAGTACTTC.

This chain uses TRBV4-1 with TRBJ2-3, with D hard to call. The CDR3 loop spans 13 amino acids. CDR1 and CDR2 from the germline V gene are MGHRA and YSYEKL. Trimming stripped 5 bases from V and 3 bases from J, with 9 bases between. The CDR3 nucleotides read TGCGCCAGCAGCTTACAGTGGACAGATACGCAGTATTTT. Protein sequence: CASSLQWTDTQYF.

A word on this clonotype: A much larger clone sits a single nucleotide away, making a read error possible. The rearrangement uses TRBV7-9 and TRBJ1-2; D not certain. With 5 bases removed from V and 6 bases from J, the gap between germline ends came to 19 bases. Germline lookup yields CDR1 SEHNR and CDR2 FQNEAQ (reference sequence). The CDR3 is 15 amino acids. CDR3 DNA sequence: TGTGCCAGCAGCCCTATCATAGGAAAGTCGGATGGCTACACCTTC. Amino acids: CASSPIIGKSDGYTF.

The CDR3 region is CASSSLDRRPWVVYNEQFF. CDR3 DNA sequence: TGTGCCAGCAGCTCCCTGGACAGGAGGCCTTGGGTAGTCTACAATGAGCAGTTCTTC. The V gene is TRBV7-9, the J gene TRBJ2-1; 7 bases fit TRBD1. The CDR3 is 19 residues long. The V segment lost 4 bases and the J segment 3 bases; nucleotides outside the gene matches: 18. Germline V gives CDR1 SEHNR, CDR2 FQNEAQ (reference sequence).

The CDR3: CASNGQKKYF. CDR3 nucleotides: TGTGCCAGCAATGGACAGAAGAAGTACTTC. V and J are TRBV2 and TRBJ2-7, with TRBD1 as a possible D gene (6 bases). The CDR3 has 10 residues. From germline, CDR1 is SNHLY and CDR2 FYNNEI. The V and J ends lost 7 bases and 11 bases respectively, with 12 bases between them. Full variable domain (missing parts from reference TRBV2 and TRBJ2-7): EPEVTQTPSHQVTQMGQEVILRCVPISNHLYFYWYRQILGQKVEFLVSFYNNEISEKSEIFDDQFSVERPDGSNFTLKIRSTKLEDSAMYFCASNGQKKYFGPGTRLTVT.

This rearrangement joins TRBV23-1 to TRBJ2-1, with D possibly being TRBD1 or TRBD2 (5 bases each). TRBV23-1 is an ORF; its function is uncertain. The CDR3 loop spans 13 amino acids. Trimming shortened V by 3 bases and J by 8 bases, and 11 bases separated the two germline ends. The CDR3 here is CASSHGTNYEQFF. For the CDR3, the DNA is TGCGCCAGCAGTCATGGGACCAACTATGAGCAGTTCTTC.

V gene TRBV6-5 combines with J gene TRBJ1-4; no reliable D call. The V gene lost 2 bases and the J gene lost 3 bases, with 4 bases spanning the gap. Germline V lookup: CDR1 MNHEY, CDR2 SVGAGI. This CDR3 is built from 13 residues. The CDR3 protein is CASSYRSNEKLFF. CDR3 coding DNA: TGTGCCAGCAGTTACAGATCTAATGAAAAACTGTTTTTT.

There are a few counts of this clonotype. The CDR3 DNA sequence: TGTGCCAGCAGTTACTCGAAACTAGCGGGAGCTGAGCAGTTCTTC. Translation: CASSYSKLAGAEQFF. The chain has TRBV6-6 and TRBJ2-1; 11 bases align to TRBD2. The germline V gene encodes CDR1 MNHNY and CDR2 SVGAGI (reference sequence). V lost 0 bases to trimming and J lost 9 bases; unmatched junction nucleotides: 4. This CDR3 is built from 15 residues.

This clonotype was counted between two and nine times. V gene TRBV27 combines with J gene TRBJ1-5; 8 bases fit TRBD1. Trimming removed 5 bases from V and 1 base from J; junction bases left unmatched: 10. This CDR3 has 17 amino acids. Germline loops: CDR1 MNHEY, CDR2 SMNVEV (reference sequence). The CDR3, as DNA: TGTGCCAGCAGTGGAGGGACAGGCCTAAGGAGCAATCAGCCCCAGCATTTT. Translated, it gives CASSGGTGLRSNQPQHF.

This clonotype has a handful of counts. As DNA, the CDR3 is TGTGCCAGCAGTGAGGAACGGGGGGCCGCCGACGAGCAGTACTTC. As protein: CASSEERGAADEQYF. This chain joins TRBV6-6 and TRBJ2-7, with a weak D call TRBD2 (7 bases). The CDR3 extends over 15 amino acids. V lost 5 bases and J 5 bases, leaving 19 bases between the germline ends. Germline CDR1 reads MNHNY; CDR2 reads SVGAGI (reference sequence).

This clonotype occurred once. The chain carries TRBV20-1 and TRBJ2-7, with 10 nucleotides matching TRBD2. Unmatched junction bases numbered 2, after V lost 4 bases and J lost 2 bases. The CDR3 loop spans 13 amino acids. The germline V gene encodes CDR1 DFQATT and CDR2 SNEGSKA (reference sequence). CDR3 DNA: TGCAGTGCTAAGGGGACTAGCGCCTACGAGCAGTACTTC. The encoded protein is CSAKGTSAYEQYF.

The J gene is TRBJ2-5, the V gene TRBV7-2; 8 bases align to TRBD2. CDR3 size: 15 residues. V trimming: 3 bases; J trimming: 5 bases; junction bases outside the gene matches: 8. CDR1 and CDR2 from the germline V gene are SGHTA and FQGNSA. The DNA of the CDR3 is TGTGCCAGCAGCTTCAACGGGGGGGCTGAGGAGACCCAGTACTTC. Translated: CASSFNGGAEETQYF.

This clonotype was observed a few times. The chain couples TRBV7-2 to TRBJ2-3; D possibly matches TRBD1 or TRBD2 (5 bases each). The germline V gene encodes CDR1 SGHTA and CDR2 FQGNSA. The ends were cut back, 9 bases at V and 5 bases at J, with 21 bases in the middle. This CDR3 contains 15 residues. CDR3 nucleotides: TGTGCCAGTACACCGGCCGGGGCATACCAAGATACGCAGTATTTT. It yields the protein CASTPAGAYQDTQYF.

The rearrangement uses TRBV6-5 and TRBJ1-5; D is undetermined. Trimming took 8 bases from V and 7 from J, leaving 12 bases between them. Germline V gene data show CDR1 as MNHEY and CDR2 as SVGAGI. CDR3 size: 12 residues. The CDR3 spells CASRGREQPQHF. The CDR3 DNA reads as TGTGCCAGCCGAGGGAGAGAACAGCCCCAGCATTTT.

This sequence joins TRBV20-1 and TRBJ2-4; possible D gene TRBD1, 5 bases. From germline, CDR1 is DFQATT and CDR2 SNEGSKA (reference sequence). V was trimmed by 3 bases and J by 0 bases, leaving 9 bases between them. CDR3 length: 14 residues. The CDR3 DNA is TGCAGTGCTAGCAGGGATTTAGCCAAAAACATTCAGTACTTC. This codes for CSASRDLAKNIQYF.

This clonotype was seen more than once but under ten times. The rearrangement joins TRBV7-9 to TRBJ2-5; 8 positions match TRBD1. The CDR3 is 16 residues long. The germline CDR1 and CDR2 sequences are SEHNR and FQNEAQ (reference sequence). V was pared by 0 bases and J by 2 bases, with 5 bases of the junction left unmatched. The CDR3 region is CASSLARTGPQETQYF. As DNA, the CDR3 is TGTGCCAGCAGCTTAGCCCGGACAGGGCCTCAAGAGACCCAGTACTTC.